A single sample gave rise to the 8 T cell receptor beta chains below, sequenced in a study of CDR3 diversity in severe acne (dated by TCRdb to about 2019). The library was prepared using PCR. The sequencer was an Illumina HiSeq 2000. Clones were called with MiXCR by TCRdb after fastp trimmed the public reads at Q25, and only in-frame beta chains were retained. Each entry merges the rows of one CDR3 protein and shows their most common DNA and genes. This sample is represented by more than 80,000 distinct CDR3 sequences; approximately 49% of them were singletons. The ten largest clones represent 11% of the sample. Sequencing was done on a sample of blood. These receptors were obtained from a male donor with severe acne vulgaris.

The genes are TRBV6-2 or TRBV6-3 and TRBJ2-2, with D possibly being TRBD1 (5 bases). Germline V gives CDR1 MNHEY, CDR2 SVGEGT. Trimming pared 4 bases from V and 5 bases from J, leaving 8 bases between. The CDR3 covers 13 residues. The CDR3 region is CASSSRETGELFF. The CDR3 DNA sequence: TGTGCCAGCAGTTCCAGGGAAACCGGGGAGCTGTTTTTT.

This clonotype was counted a single time. This chain connects TRBV5-1 to TRBJ2-1; 9 bases agree with TRBD1. The CDR3 length is 17 residues. Germline CDR1 reads SGHRS; CDR2 reads YFSETQ. V shed 4 bases and J 5 bases; nucleotides not matched to a gene: 13. In DNA, the CDR3 is TGCGCCAGCAGCCCGGTTGGACAGGGGAGAAAAGACAATGAGCAGTTCTTC. Protein sequence: CASSPVGQGRKDNEQFF.

Comment on this clonotype: This sequence may be a read error, since a much larger clone differs from it by one base. The J gene is TRBJ2-2, the V gene TRBV7-9; D is uncertain. With 2 bases removed from V and 5 bases from J, the gap between germline ends came to 6 bases. This CDR3 is built from 13 residues. Germline CDR1 and CDR2: SEHNR and FQNEAQ (reference sequence). The CDR3 bases are TGTGCCAGCAGCTTAAAGGGAACCGGGGAGCTGTTTTTT. Translation: CASSLKGTGELFF.

A few counts support this clonotype. The DNA for the CDR3 is TGTGCCACCAGCAGAGGGGACAGGGTCAATGAGCAGTTCTTC. Translation gives CATSRGDRVNEQFF. The chain combines TRBV15 with TRBJ2-1, with 9 bases matching TRBD1. CDR3 length: 14 residues. V lost 1 base, J lost 6 bases, and 1 base stayed unmatched. Germline CDR1 is LNHNV and CDR2 is YYDKDF (reference sequence).

This chain links TRBV4-1 with TRBJ2-7; 8 bases are shared with TRBD1. V dropped 0 bases and J dropped 7; count of bases not matched to a gene: 11. The CDR3 is made up of 16 amino acids. Germline-derived CDR1 and CDR2 are MGHRA and YSYEKL. The DNA for the CDR3 is TGCGCCAGCAGCCAAGATGCAAGGCAGGGGGCCGAAGAGCAGTACTTC. This encodes CASSQDARQGAEEQYF.

The chain employs TRBV12-3 or TRBV12-4 and TRBJ2-5, with 8 bases aligning to TRBD2. CDR3 length: 15 amino acids. The trim removed 6 bases at V and 1 base at J, leaving 7 bases unmatched. The CDR3: CASSPLAGAQETQYF. CDR3 sequence (DNA): TGTGCCAGCAGCCCCCTAGCGGGTGCCCAAGAGACCCAGTACTTC.

This clonotype has a handful of counts. V gene TRBV3-1 combines with J gene TRBJ1-4; possibly TRBD1 for D (5 bases). Trimming cost V 3 bases and J 4 bases, with 9 bases left between them. The germline CDR1 and CDR2 sequences are LGHDT and YNNKEL (reference sequence). The CDR3 extends over 14 amino acids. CDR3 sequence: CASSQRGGNEKLFF. In DNA form, the CDR3 reads TGTGCCAGCAGCCAGCGGGGCGGTAATGAAAAACTGTTTTTT.

This sequence joins TRBV12-3 or TRBV12-4 and TRBJ1-1; D remains unclear. V was clipped by 3 bases and J by 0 bases, with 11 bases between them. The CDR3 contains 15 residues. Written as DNA, the CDR3 is TGTGCCAGCAGTTTCAGTACCCTGATGAACACTGAAGCTTTCTTT. Translation gives CASSFSTLMNTEAFF.